This T cell receptor (beta chain) was retrieved from a study of CD4 T cells in lung cancer (dated by TCRdb to between 2018 and 2021). General notes on the study: In the study, blood T cells of NSCLC patients were screened for responses to candidate mutation-encoded neoepitopes, and neoantigen-specific CD4+ T-cell clones and TCRs were isolated. Tumor and non-adjacent lung tissue came from a few patients undergoing curative-intent resections for stage I-III non-small cell lung cancer. Treatments the patients had received before donating blood included platinum chemotherapy, and some of the patients were given nivolumab or pembrolizumab. Aged 60 to 69 when blood was donated, the resected patients, most of whom were former smokers, had either lung adenocarcinoma or squamous cell carcinoma. Deep sequencing of TCRB was used to follow the frequency of neoantigen-specific clonotypes in tumor resections, non-adjacent lung and cultured T-cell products. Study-wide findings and limitations: Some blood-derived responses might be explained by in vitro priming of naive T cells or cross-reactivity rather than by memory responses to the cancer.

Non-adjacent lung tissue was taken as far as possible from the malignant lesion, at least 3 cm away, from the same resection. The library relied on the immunoSEQ multiplex PCR assay. DNA was isolated with Qiagen DNeasy or QIAamp micro DNA kits and TCRB sequenced with the Adaptive Biotechnology human TCRB sequencing kit. Sequencing of TCRB libraries was performed on an Illumina MiSeq. The study's processing was this. The kit provider's software was used to analyze TCRB sequence data, and Fisher's exact test was used to test clonotype templates for tumor enrichment. The immuneACCESS repertoire file appears here via TCRdb, limited to in-frame rearrangements. These files lack a portion of the clones; in checked studies, under half of the deficit traces to unresolved V genes, and the cause of the others is not known. D and trimming were read from the DNA, whereas the V and J calls and clone size are those reported in that table. The sample includes approximately 10,000 clones, with around 66% observed a single time. The top ten clonotypes cover 15% of the sample.

Concerning this clone itself: Its antigen is unknown. No base quality information exists; no much larger clone differs at one position.

Material: normal lung tissue taken away from the tumor. This TCR was sampled from a man aged 55 to 70 with non-small cell lung cancer.

The sequenced DNA is TGTGCCAGCAGGCTGTCTGCCGGGAGGGCTTGGGATACGCAGTATTTT. Its protein reads: CASRLSAGRAWDTQYF. The chain is assembled from TRBV7-6 and TRBJ2-3; 8 bases in the middle match TRBD2. Including cysteine and phenylalanine, the CDR3 has 16 amino acids. Only the CDR3 DNA stays, 48 bases, in frame from base 1. From the germline V gene, CDR1 is SGHVS and CDR2 is FNYEAQ. Trimming accounts for 6 bases at V and 6 bases at J, while the number of junction bases matched to no gene is 14. When the CDR3 is completed using the reference TRBV7-6 and TRBJ2-3 genes on either side, the full variable domain is GAGVSQSPRYKVTKRGQDVALRCDPISGHVSLYWYRQALGQGPEFLTYFNYEAQQDKSGLPNDRFSAERPEGSISTLTIQRTEQRDSAMYRCASRLSAGRAWDTQYFGPGTRLTVL.